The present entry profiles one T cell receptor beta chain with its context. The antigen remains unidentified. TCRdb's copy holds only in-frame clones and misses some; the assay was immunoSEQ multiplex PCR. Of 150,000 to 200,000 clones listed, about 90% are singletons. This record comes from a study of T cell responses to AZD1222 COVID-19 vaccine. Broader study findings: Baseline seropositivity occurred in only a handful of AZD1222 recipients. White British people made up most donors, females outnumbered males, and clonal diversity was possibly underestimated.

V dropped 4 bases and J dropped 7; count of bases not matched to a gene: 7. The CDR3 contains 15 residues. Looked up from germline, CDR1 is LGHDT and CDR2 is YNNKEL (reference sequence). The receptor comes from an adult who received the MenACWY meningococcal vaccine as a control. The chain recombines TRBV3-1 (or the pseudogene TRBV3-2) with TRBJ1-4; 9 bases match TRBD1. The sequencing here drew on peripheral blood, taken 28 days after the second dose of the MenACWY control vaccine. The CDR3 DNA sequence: TGTGCCAGCAGCCGCCGGGACAGGGTTAGTGAAAAACTGTTTTTT. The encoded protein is CASSRRDRVSEKLFF.